This T cell receptor beta chain derives from a study of technical replicates of blood from a few donors. This CDR3 is 17 amino acids long. V shed 1 base, J shed 5 bases, and the junction held 7 bases outside the gene matches. The germline V gene has CDR1 SGHVS and CDR2 FNYEAQ. Only in-frame clones appear in the TCRdb table, and some are missing; sequencing was by immunoSEQ multiplex PCR. The sample carries 50,000 or so clones, 92% recorded once. The chain has TRBV7-6 and TRBJ2-5; the match to TRBD2 covers 13 bases. The TCR sequence derives from a human donor in good health. Some clones in this sample may be carry-over from other donors' samples. The sample comprised PBMCs. CDR3 in amino acids: CASSLGRLTSGGETQYF. The CDR3 bases are TGTGCCAGCAGCTTAGGAAGACTGACTAGCGGGGGGGAGACCCAGTACTTC.